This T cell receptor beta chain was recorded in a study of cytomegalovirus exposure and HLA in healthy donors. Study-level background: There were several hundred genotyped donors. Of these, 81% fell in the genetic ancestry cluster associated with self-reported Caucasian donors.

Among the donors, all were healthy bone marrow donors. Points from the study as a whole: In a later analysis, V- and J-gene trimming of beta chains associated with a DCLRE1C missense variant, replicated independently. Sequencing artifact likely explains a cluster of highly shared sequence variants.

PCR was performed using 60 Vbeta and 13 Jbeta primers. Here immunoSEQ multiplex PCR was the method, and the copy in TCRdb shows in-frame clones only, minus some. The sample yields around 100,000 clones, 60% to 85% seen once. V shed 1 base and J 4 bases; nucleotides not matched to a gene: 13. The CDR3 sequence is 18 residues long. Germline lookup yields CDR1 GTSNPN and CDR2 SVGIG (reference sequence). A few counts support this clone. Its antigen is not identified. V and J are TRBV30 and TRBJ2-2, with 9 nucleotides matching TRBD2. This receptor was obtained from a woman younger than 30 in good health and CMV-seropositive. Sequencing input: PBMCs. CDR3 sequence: CAWSDPSTSGVGTGELFF. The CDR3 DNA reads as TGTGCCTGGAGTGACCCCTCGACTAGCGGAGTTGGCACCGGGGAGCTGTTTTTT.